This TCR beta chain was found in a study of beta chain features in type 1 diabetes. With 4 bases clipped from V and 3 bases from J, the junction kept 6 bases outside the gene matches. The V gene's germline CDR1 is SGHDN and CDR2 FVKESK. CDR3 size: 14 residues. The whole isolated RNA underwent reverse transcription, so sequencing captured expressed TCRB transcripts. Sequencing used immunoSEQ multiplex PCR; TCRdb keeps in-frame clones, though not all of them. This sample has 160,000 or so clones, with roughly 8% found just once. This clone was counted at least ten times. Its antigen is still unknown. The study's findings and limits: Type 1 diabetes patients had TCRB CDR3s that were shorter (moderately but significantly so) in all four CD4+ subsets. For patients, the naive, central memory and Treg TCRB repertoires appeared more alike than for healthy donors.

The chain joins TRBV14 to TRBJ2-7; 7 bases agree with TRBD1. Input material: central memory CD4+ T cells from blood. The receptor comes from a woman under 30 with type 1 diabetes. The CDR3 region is CASSLGTVFYEQYF. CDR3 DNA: TGTGCCAGCAGCCTCGGGACAGTCTTCTACGAGCAGTACTTC.